This TCR beta chain originates from a study of monozygotic twins with inflammatory bowel disease (dated by TCRdb to between 2018 and 2021). Context from the whole study: The full study comprised approximately 28 monozygotic twin pairs: nine German pairs (four IBD-concordant, five IBD-discordant) and 19 IBD-discordant Danish pairs. Each individual had, on average, about 151 000 unique TCRalpha sequences and 181 000 unique TCRbeta sequences available for analysis. The search for disease-associated traits relied mainly on comparing, within discordant pairs, IBD patients with their genetically identical healthy co-twins.

Library method: 5' RACE. For each TCR library, approximately 4,000 ng of total RNA was used. For each sample, cDNA synthesis was carried out in eight separate reactions using SMARTScribe reverse transcriptase. During cDNA synthesis, template switching was used to introduce unique molecular identifiers that contained a 6-nucleotide sample barcode. Two nested PCRs of around 15 and 10 cycles amplified the TCRalpha and TCRbeta cDNA, and bead purification followed each PCR. Before amplification, the cDNA was treated with uracil DNA-glycosylase and purified using the QIAquick PCR purification kit. The second PCR was the step at which Illumina TruSeq-compatible adapters and sample-specific barcodes were added. Library quality and concentration were assessed using TapeStation and Qubit, and roughly 5.5 ng of each library was pooled. Pooled libraries were sequenced on an Illumina HiSeq2500 single-index Rapid Run with 2 x 100 bp reads and custom sequencing primers. In the original analysis: PCR and sequencing errors were corrected by UMI-based consensus assembly using MiGEC version 1.2.6. MiXCR version 2.1.1 was used for V(D)J alignment, clonotype assembly and CDR3 extraction. To normalise gene usage, clonotype sharing and MAIT/NKT TCR abundance, the analysis used the top 1000, 10 000 and 20 000 clonotypes per sample. Diversity was computed as the inverse Simpson index with the vegan R package after downsampling to 27 000 UMIs. Paired Mann-Whitney U tests were applied to discordant twin pairs, with Benjamini-Hochberg correction for multiple testing. TCRdb reprocessed the reads and lists each CDR3 protein sequence as a single entry, with no DNA. The V and J calls shown here were made by TCRdb, not taken from the authors' results. The table of this sample itemizes about 85,000 distinct CDR3 sequences. The ten largest clones add up to 6.5% to 9% of the sample.

Comment on this clonotype: What antigen it recognizes has not been identified.

Spanning cysteine to phenylalanine, the CDR3 consists of 14 amino acids. DNA is not on record. CDR1 and CDR2 are read off the germline V gene as SGHRS and YFSETQ. General findings and caveats noted by the study authors: Compared with healthy twins, IBD patients shared fewer clonotypes with other individuals, and the difference was most pronounced in patients with signs of disease activity. IBD patients had lower TCRbeta repertoire diversity, measured by the inverse Simpson index, than their healthy co-twins. Differing immunosuppressive treatments among patients may have added background noise and inter-individual variability to the repertoires. No single strong signal or clonotype linked to IBD turned up in the results, so the idea that one exists was not supported. The analysis was unable to tell different T cell subtypes apart. Concordant and discordant twins showed no difference in repertoire similarity, possibly because of limited statistical power.

A roughly 2.5 ml peripheral blood sample was drawn into PAXgene tubes per donor and stored at -80°C. Total RNA was isolated from whole blood with the PAXgene blood miRNA kit on an automated QIAcube, without T cell sorting. Peripheral blood from monozygotic twin pairs, either concordant or discordant for inflammatory bowel disease, underwent deep TCRalpha and TCRbeta repertoire profiling that used unique molecular barcoding. Smoking habits were recorded for all twin pairs, and individuals were classified as current, former or never smokers. The chain uses TRBV5-1 and TRBJ1-1; the TCRdb D gene call, TRBD1, has no DNA to confirm it. The receptor was isolated from a human donor with ulcerative colitis or Crohn's disease, or a healthy co-twin of an affected twin (not recorded which). Specimen: blood. CDR3 reads: CASSRGVMNTEAFF. Extended through the reference TRBV5-1 and TRBJ1-1 proteins, this CDR3 yields the full variable domain: KAGVTQTPRYLIKTRGQQVTLSCSPISGHRSVSWYQQTPGQGLQFLFEYFSETQRNKGNFPGRFSGRQFSNSRSEMNVSTLELGDSALYLCASSRGVMNTEAFFGQGTRLTVV.